These 24 T cell receptor beta chains originate from one sample sequenced in a study of T cells in Graves' hyperthyroidism and ophthalmopathy. It was RNA transcripts that yielded the amplified TCR beta CDR3 regions. The study used the HTBI primer set for a first-round RT-PCR of the TCR CDR3. TCRdb re-analysed the multiplex PCR reads in MiXCR, keeping a single row per CDR3 protein. Among roughly 100,000 distinct CDR3 sequences listed, about 50% were seen once. The material sequenced was blood. These receptors were obtained from a man aged 35-49 years with Graves' hyperthyroidism.

V and J are TRBV7-7 and TRBJ1-5; D is perhaps TRBD1 (6 bases). The CDR3 spans 15 residues. Germline loops: CDR1 SSHAT, CDR2 FNYEAQ (reference sequence). With 3 bases removed from V and 9 bases from J, the gap between germline ends came to 18 bases. The CDR3 nucleotides read TGTGCCAGCAGCTTGTGGGCGGGGGGGCAACCGCCCCAGCATTTT. Its translation: CASSLWAGGQPPQHF.

The sample holds many counts of this clonotype. The CDR3 loop is CASSTLRQGNQPQHF. The CDR3 nucleotides are TGTGCCAGCAGCACCCTCCGACAGGGTAATCAGCCCCAGCATTTT. The rearrangement uses TRBV7-8 and TRBJ1-5; 7 nucleotides agree with TRBD1. With 5 bases clipped from V and 4 bases from J, the junction kept 8 bases outside the gene matches. The CDR3 length is 15 residues. The germline V gene has CDR1 SGHVS and CDR2 FQNEAQ.

The rearrangement links TRBV6-1 to TRBJ1-4; weak D call: TRBD1 (6 bases). This CDR3 comprises 15 residues. The germline CDR1 and CDR2 sequences are MNHNS and SASEGT. V shed 8 bases and J shed 4 bases, with 17 bases lying between them. In nucleotides, the CDR3 is TGTGCCAGCGCGGGGGCCATCTCGATTAATGAAAAACTGTTTTTT. This gives the protein CASAGAISINEKLFF.

This clonotype came up many times. The chain combines TRBV5-8 with TRBJ1-5; D remains unclear. The V and J ends lost 4 bases and 6 bases respectively, with 17 bases between them. This CDR3 has 15 amino acids. Germline V lookup: CDR1 SGHTS, CDR2 YDEGEE. CDR3 coding DNA: TGTGCCAGCAGCCCACCCCCCTGGGTGGGTCAGCCCCAGCATTTT. Translating gives CASSPPPWVGQPQHF.

This clonotype was found many times. This rearrangement joins TRBV19 to TRBJ2-7; 7 bases match TRBD2. Losses at the gene ends were 6 bases for V and 5 bases for J; bases not matched to a gene: 7. Germline CDR1 reads LNHDA; CDR2 reads SQIVND (reference sequence). CDR3 length equals 13 residues. The CDR3 nucleotides read TGTGCCAGTAGGGTTCGCGGGAGCCACGAGCAGTACTTC. It encodes CASRVRGSHEQYF.

This clonotype was recorded once. J is TRBJ2-2 and V is TRBV19; D not resolved. Germline CDR1 is LNHDA and CDR2 is SQIVND (reference sequence). V lost 7 bases and J 8 bases, leaving 5 bases between the germline ends. This CDR3 region has 10 residues. The CDR3 DNA reads TGTGCCAGTAACGATGGGGAGCTGTTTTTT. This sequence encodes CASNDGELFF.

The chain combines TRBV10-3 with TRBJ1-6, with a tentative D call TRBD1 (6 bases). CDR1 is ENHRY and CDR2 is SYGVKD in the germline V gene. The V gene lost 10 bases and the J gene lost 3 bases, with 16 bases spanning the gap. The CDR3 spans 15 residues. CDR3 residues: CATQPGDLYNSPLHF. CDR3 sequence (DNA): TGTGCCACCCAGCCAGGGGACCTCTATAATTCACCCCTCCACTTT.

This clonotype was counted ten times or more. The rearrangement links TRBV20-1 to TRBJ2-5; no reliable D call. Between the trimmed V and J ends, which lost 3 bases and 5 bases, there was a span of 10 bases. This CDR3 contains 12 residues. The germline V gene encodes CDR1 DFQATT and CDR2 SNEGSKA (reference sequence). The CDR3 is CSASPAAETQYF. The CDR3 DNA is TGCAGTGCTAGCCCTGCGGCGGAGACCCAGTACTTC.

This clonotype was detected ten times or more. This chain uses TRBV16 with TRBJ2-1; D not certain. CDR1 is KGHSY, CDR2 FQNENV, per germline. The V end lost 0 bases, the J end lost 4 bases, and 13 bases lay between the germline ends. CDR3 length: 16 residues. CDR3 in DNA: TGTGCCAGCAGCCAATCCGCCAGGCCGCGATACAATGAGCAGTTCTTC. Protein: CASSQSARPRYNEQFF. The full variable domain, with the rest looked up from reference TRBV16 and TRBJ2-1, is GEEVAQTPKHLVRGEGQKAKLYCAPIKGHSYVFWYQQVLKNEFKFLISFQNENVFDETGMPKERFSAKCLPNSPCSLEIQATKLEDSAVYFCASSQSARPRYNEQFFGPGTRLTVL.

The V and J genes are TRBV15 and TRBJ2-7; 10 bases line up with TRBD1. V trimming: 5 bases; J trimming: 2 bases; junction bases outside the gene matches: 6. CDR3 size: 15 residues. Germline lookup yields CDR1 LNHNV and CDR2 YYDKDF (reference sequence). The CDR3 loop is CATSGRTGGPYEQYF. DNA of the CDR3: TGTGCCACCAGCGGACGGACAGGGGGTCCCTACGAGCAGTACTTC.

The genes are TRBV5-4 and TRBJ2-3; no firm D call. The CDR3 is 17 residues long. Germline-derived CDR1 and CDR2 are SGHNT and YYREEE (reference sequence). The V and J ends lost 0 bases and 2 bases respectively, with 16 bases between them. The CDR3 is CASSLASWAVNTDTQYF. In DNA, the CDR3 is TGTGCCAGCAGCTTGGCCAGCTGGGCGGTGAACACAGATACGCAGTATTTT. Supplemented by reference TRBV5-4 and TRBJ2-3, the full variable domain reads ETGVTQSPTHLIKTRGQQVTLRCSSQSGHNTVSWYQQALGQGPQFIFQYYREEENGRGNFPPRFSGLQFPNYSSELNVNALELDDSALYLCASSLASWAVNTDTQYFGPGTRLTVL.

In its sample, this clonotype was seen many times. This chain connects TRBV27 to TRBJ2-7; D uncertain. The CDR3 loop spans 13 amino acids. From germline, CDR1 is MNHEY and CDR2 SMNVEV (reference sequence). The V end was cut by 4 bases, the J end by 1 base, with 8 bases between. The CDR3 region has the DNA TGTGCCAGCAGTTCAAGGCAATCCTACGAGCAGTACTTC. It codes for CASSSRQSYEQYF.

As concerns this clonotype: The CDR3 carries no conserved terminal phenylalanine or tryptophan, so it likely arises from a read error. This chain links TRBV29-1 with TRBJ1-5, with D possibly being TRBD1 (6 bases). V shed 8 bases and J shed 7 bases, with 18 bases lying between them. This CDR3 has 13 residues. Germline CDR1 is SQVTM and CDR2 is ANQGSEA. DNA of the CDR3: TGCAGCACCAATCATGACAGGTTCCAGCCCCAGCATCTT. It is translated as CSTNHDRFQPQHL.

This clonotype was observed at least ten times. The gene calls are TRBV11-3 and TRBJ2-5; the match to TRBD2 covers 8 bases. Germline V gene lookup returns CDR1 SGHNT and CDR2 YENEEA. The V segment lost 2 bases and the J segment 2 bases; nucleotides outside the gene matches: 7. CDR3 length: 16 residues. DNA for the CDR3: TGTGCCAGCAGCTTACCGGGAGGGTACTTTCAAGAGACCCAGTACTTC. This gives the protein CASSLPGGYFQETQYF.

This clonotype was observed at least ten times. In DNA form, the CDR3 reads TGTGCCAGCAAATTATGGGGACTAGCTGGCACCGGGGAGCTGTTTTTT. This sequence encodes CASKLWGLAGTGELFF. The chain links TRBV12-3 or TRBV12-4 to TRBJ2-2; TRBD2 matches 9 bases. Germline trimming cut 7 bases from V and 4 bases from J; bases unmatched to any gene: 10. The CDR3 loop spans 16 amino acids.

In the case of this clonotype: The junction departs from the called germline gene at one end, perhaps through a read error. The chain employs TRBV19 and TRBJ1-2, with a possible D match to TRBD1 (6 bases). Germline CDR1 LNHDA, CDR2 SQIVND (reference sequence). The CDR3 consists of 15 residues. The CDR3 DNA sequence: TGTGCCAGTACTATACGGAGGACAGATTTTACTAGCTACACCTTC. This sequence encodes CASTIRRTDFTSYTF.

In its sample, this clonotype was seen many times. The chain employs TRBV20-1 and TRBJ2-7, with TRBD1 identical over 8 bases. The germline V gene encodes CDR1 DFQATT and CDR2 SNEGSKA (reference sequence). The CDR3 spans 15 residues. Germline trimming cut 0 bases from V and 1 base from J; bases unmatched to any gene: 5. CDR3 loop: CSARDLDRDSYEQYF. The CDR3 bases are TGCAGTGCTAGAGATTTGGACAGGGATTCCTACGAGCAGTACTTC.

Worth noting for this clonotype: A much larger clonotype is one base distant, so this may be a read error. The chain has TRBV7-2 and TRBJ2-2, with D perhaps TRBD1 (6 bases). The CDR3 extends over 15 amino acids. From germline, CDR1 is SGHTA and CDR2 FQGNSA. Between the trimmed V and J ends, which lost 5 bases and 0 bases, there was a span of 10 bases. The CDR3 nucleotides read TGTGCCAGCAGCACCGGGACACCGAACACCGGGGAGCTGTTTTTT. Residues: CASSTGTPNTGELFF.

The chain carries TRBV29-1 and TRBJ1-2, with D possibly TRBD1 on 5 matching bases. Germline lookup yields CDR1 SQVTM and CDR2 ANQGSEA. This CDR3 has 13 amino acids. V gave up 2 bases and J gave up 8 bases, with 15 bases separating them. The CDR3 region is CSVELGTRRGYTF. DNA for the CDR3: TGCAGCGTTGAACTCGGGACTAGACGGGGCTACACCTTC.

This clonotype was recorded at least ten times. The genes are TRBV11-3 and TRBJ2-5, with 8 bases lining up with TRBD2. The CDR3 totals 14 residues. Germline trimming cut 4 bases from V and 5 bases from J; bases unmatched to any gene: 6. The germline CDR1 and CDR2 sequences are SGHNT and YENEEA. The CDR3 nucleotides are TGTGCCAGCAGCTATAGGGGACTAGTGGAGACCCAGTACTTC. Its translation: CASSYRGLVETQYF.

The table lists this clonotype with a count of one. A much bigger clone sits one base away, suggesting this may be a read error. This chain uses TRBV10-3 with TRBJ1-4; D might be TRBD1 (5 bases). CDR3 length: 14 residues. The V gene lost 6 bases and the J gene lost 4 bases, with 12 bases spanning the gap. CDR1 is ENHRY, CDR2 SYGVKD, per germline. CDR3 sequence: CAISLAGINEKLFF. CDR3 in DNA: TGTGCCATCAGCTTAGCAGGGATTAATGAAAAACTGTTTTTT.

The J gene is TRBJ2-3, the V gene TRBV29-1; possibly TRBD2 for D (5 bases). Germline loops: CDR1 SQVTM, CDR2 ANQGSEA. V gave up 8 bases and J gave up 4 bases, with 16 bases separating them. This CDR3 spans 13 amino acids. The CDR3: CSLDWTGADTQYF. The CDR3 bases are TGCAGCTTAGACTGGACTGGTGCAGATACGCAGTATTTT.

Remarks on this clonotype: The junction departs from germline at one end; a sequencing error may be responsible. The chain has TRBV7-2 and TRBJ2-7, with D possibly TRBD2 on 6 matching bases. CDR3 length: 15 residues. Per the germline V gene, CDR1 is SGHTA and CDR2 is FQGNSA. CDR3 DNA: TGTGCCAACAGCTTATCTCCCGCGGGGAGTTGGGAGCAGTACTTC. It encodes CANSLSPAGSWEQYF.

This chain joins TRBV7-2 and TRBJ2-1; D is perhaps TRBD2 (5 bases). This CDR3 spans 15 amino acids. Germline assignment: CDR1 SGHTA and CDR2 FQGNSA. The V end lost 5 bases, the J end lost 3 bases, and 14 bases lay between the germline ends. CDR3 amino acids: CASSLPTTLYNEQFF. CDR3 bases: TGTGCCAGCAGCCTACCGACTACCCTCTACAATGAGCAGTTCTTC.